This TCR beta chain came from a study of control samples from healthy donors and cancer patients. The CDR3 consists of 16 residues. The germline V gene encodes CDR1 MGHRA and CDR2 YSYEKL. V lost 3 bases, J lost 9 bases, and 18 bases lay in between. TCRdb's copy holds only in-frame clones and misses some; the assay was immunoSEQ multiplex PCR. Of roughly 80,000 clones detected, around nine tenths appear once; the ten largest clones hold under 7.5%. J is TRBJ1-6 and V is TRBV4-1; TRBD1 might be the D (5 bases). The clonotype comes from a woman aged 45-59 years in good health. The sequencing sample was made of blood. The CDR3 DNA reads as TGCGCCAGCAGCCAGTCCCCCTCGACGACAGTTTCACCCCTCCACTTT. Translated, it gives CASSQSPSTTVSPLHF.